The 5 T cell receptor beta chains given below trace back to one sample, sequenced in a study of OX40 agonist ivuxolimab in advanced cancers. The protocol was immunoSEQ multiplex PCR, while the TCRdb copy is restricted to in-frame clones and leaves out a portion. The data show tens of thousands of clones, with about 87% seen just once and approximately 11% held by the top ten. The sequencing used CD4+ or CD8+ T cells sorted from blood, collected in a trial of the OX40 agonist ivuxolimab. The receptors come from an adult with an advanced solid tumor such as melanoma, head and neck, liver or kidney cancer.

The chain is built from TRBV14 and TRBJ1-1; the match to TRBD1 covers 7 bases. CDR1 and CDR2 from the germline V gene are SGHDN and FVKESK. The V and J ends lost 2 bases and 6 bases, in that order; junction bases with no gene match: 9. The CDR3 is 15 amino acids. The CDR3 DNA reads TGTGCCAGCAGCCAATACAGGGGTTCGAGTCCTGAAGCTTTCTTT. Its protein is CASSQYRGSSPEAFF.

This clone has just one count. This rearrangement joins TRBV9 to TRBJ1-2; D not certain. Germline assignment: CDR1 SGDLS and CDR2 YYNGEE. V gave up 3 bases and J gave up 7 bases, with 13 bases separating them. The CDR3 is 13 amino acids. This CDR3 reads CASSEGRFSGYTF. CDR3 in DNA: TGTGCCAGCAGCGAAGGGCGGTTTTCTGGCTACACCTTC. The full variable domain, rest sourced from reference TRBV9 and TRBJ1-2, is DSGVTQTPKHLITATGQRVTLRCSPRSGDLSVYWYQQSLDQGLQFLIQYYNGEERAKGNILERFSAQQFPDLHSELNLSSLELGDSALYFCASSEGRFSGYTFGSGTRLTVV.

The V gene is TRBV11-2, the J gene TRBJ1-2; the match to TRBD1 covers 7 bases. In germline, CDR1 is SGHAT, CDR2 FQNNGV. CDR3 length equals 15 residues. V dropped 5 bases and J dropped 5; count of bases not matched to a gene: 11. The CDR3 DNA follows: TGTGCCAGCAGCCCCGAGGGGGCGGGTTCTTATGGCTACACCTTC. Its protein is CASSPEGAGSYGYTF.

V usage is TRBV9 and J usage is TRBJ1-2; D perhaps matches TRBD1 (6 bases). Trimming removed 0 bases from V and 2 bases from J, with 11 bases in between. Germline CDR1 and CDR2: SGDLS and YYNGEE. The CDR3 runs to 15 residues. The CDR3 is CASSVERGQNYGYTF. The CDR3 region has the DNA TGTGCCAGCAGCGTAGAGAGAGGACAGAACTATGGCTACACCTTC.

The rearrangement joins TRBV7-8 to TRBJ1-5; TRBD1 aligns across 7 bases. The trim removed 5 bases at V and 7 bases at J, leaving 8 bases unmatched. The CDR3 loop spans 14 amino acids. CDR1 and CDR2 (germline): SGHVS, FQNEAQ. The CDR3, as DNA: TGTGCCAGCAGCCCTCGACAGGGAGGACAGCCCCAGCATTTT. It translates to CASSPRQGGQPQHF.